This T cell receptor beta chain appears in the sequencing data of a study of blood T cell repertoires in COVID-19 (dated by TCRdb to 2019 to 2021). At the level of the whole study: The collaborator samples originated in the United States, Italy and Spain and spanned the acute and convalescent phases of COVID-19. The material from the prospective study consisted of cDNA or gDNA derived from T cells, B-cell-depleted T cells, or PBMCs. The dataset comprised deeply sampled blood TCRbeta repertoires from subjects exposed to, actively infected with, or recovered from COVID-19. The repertoires were released in a freely available public database meant as a resource for research on the immune response to SARS-CoV-2. Samples came from the ongoing ImmuneRACE study (first 160 participants) plus 1,254 subjects from 6 global collaborators. The sample metadata nearly always contained a de-identified subject ID, COVID-19 status, age in years and sex. Where available, HLA class I and class II types were obtained from metadata supplied by the sample provider rather than from assay-based typing.

As to this clone: Its antigen remains unidentified. Base qualities are not at hand, and no much larger clone is one base apart.

General conclusions and limits of the study: Clinical and demographic metadata were provided uncurated, with the amount varying by source and participant.

TCRbeta CDR3 regions were amplified from genomic DNA using the immunoSEQ Assay, a bias-controlled multiplex PCR. Under the source paper's analysis protocol: The number of nucleated cells in each sample was estimated by amplification of reference gene primers within the assay. To quantify the absolute abundance of each unique TCRbeta CDR3 rearrangement, sequence reads were collapsed and filtered. Productive Simpson clonality was computed per sample as the square root of Simpson's diversity index over productive rearrangements. This immuneACCESS table, as held by TCRdb, lists in-frame sequences with V and J called but not all clones. Of the missing ones, under half trace to an unresolved V gene in checked studies; the others have no known cause. The DNA gave D and trimming, while V, J and clone size come from that table. This sample has 60,000 or so clones in its table, and approximately 90% of those were observed once. Around 10% of the sample is in the top ten clones.

Each collaborating institution followed its own protocols to collect whole blood in K2EDTA tubes. Collaborator samples were shipped for TCRbeta analysis as frozen whole blood, isolated PBMCs, or DNA extracted from either sample type. Sequences were obtained from peripheral blood. The sequence derives from a human donor with acute or convalescent COVID-19. The donor label of this sample is uncertain.

The CDR3 is CASSEDIAYEQYF. The sequence in DNA is TGTGCCAGCAGCGAAGACATAGCCTACGAGCAGTACTTC. The receptor chain draws on TRBV7-6 and TRBJ2-7; confidence is insufficient to name the D gene. The junction shows trimming of 5 bases on V and 2 bases on J, plus 10 bases between the germline ends. The CDR3 starts with the cysteine, ends with the phenylalanine, and has 13 residues. Kept here is only the CDR3 DNA, which spans 39 bases and is read in frame from base 1. CDR1 and CDR2, looked up from the germline V gene, are SGHVS and FNYEAQ.